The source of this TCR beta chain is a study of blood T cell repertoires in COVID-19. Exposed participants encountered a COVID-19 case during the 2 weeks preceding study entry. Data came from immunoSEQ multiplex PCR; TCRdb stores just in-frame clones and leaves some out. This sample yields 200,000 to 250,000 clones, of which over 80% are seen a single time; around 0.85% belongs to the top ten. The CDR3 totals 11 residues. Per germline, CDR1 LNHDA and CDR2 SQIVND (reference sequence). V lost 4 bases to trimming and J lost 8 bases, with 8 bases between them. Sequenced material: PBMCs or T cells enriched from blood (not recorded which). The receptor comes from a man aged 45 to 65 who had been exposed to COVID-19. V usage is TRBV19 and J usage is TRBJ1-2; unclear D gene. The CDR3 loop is CASSNREGYTF. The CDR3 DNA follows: TGTGCCAGTAGTAATCGAGAAGGCTACACCTTC. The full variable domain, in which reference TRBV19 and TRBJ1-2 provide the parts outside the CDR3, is DGGITQSPKYLFRKEGQNVTLSCEQNLNHDAMYWYRQDPGQGLRLIYYSQIVNDFQKGDIAEGYSVSREKKESFPLTVTSAQKNPTAFYLCASSNREGYTFGSGTRLTVV.